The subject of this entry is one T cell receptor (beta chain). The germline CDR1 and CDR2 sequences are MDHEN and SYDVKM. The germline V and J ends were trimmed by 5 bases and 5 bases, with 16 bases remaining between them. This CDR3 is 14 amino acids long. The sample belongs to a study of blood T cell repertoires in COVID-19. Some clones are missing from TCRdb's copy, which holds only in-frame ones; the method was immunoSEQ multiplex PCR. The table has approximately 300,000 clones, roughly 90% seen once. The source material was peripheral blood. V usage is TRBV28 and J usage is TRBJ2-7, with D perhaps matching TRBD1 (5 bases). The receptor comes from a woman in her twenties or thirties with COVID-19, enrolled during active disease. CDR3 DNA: TGTGCCAGCAGTCTTAAGGTGGGCAGGGACGAGCAGTACTTC. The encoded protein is CASSLKVGRDEQYF.